This T cell receptor (beta chain) derives from a study of blood T cell repertoires in COVID-19. For the study at large: Acute-phase and convalescent COVID-19 samples originated in the United States, Italy and Spain. In each case, the material was cDNA or gDNA derived from T cells, B-cell-depleted T cells, or PBMCs.

Self-reported history from a screening survey and questionnaire set each donor's cohort. Clones were sequenced by immunoSEQ multiplex PCR, and TCRdb holds only the in-frame ones, with some missing. Of about 300,000 clones in the sample, around 90% were seen once. V was shortened by 2 bases and J by 1 base, with 17 bases between the two germline ends. The CDR3 sequence is 17 residues long. The germline V gene has CDR1 MNHEY and CDR2 SMNVEV (reference sequence). This TCR was sampled from a woman aged 18-29 years with acute COVID-19. Sequencing used PBMCs or T cells enriched from blood (not recorded which). The genes are TRBV27 and TRBJ1-1; tentative D call: TRBD1 (6 bases). CDR3 bases: TGTGCCAGCAGTTTAGCGGGGGCTGGGGTTAGGAACACTGAAGCTTTCTTT. Protein sequence: CASSLAGAGVRNTEAFF.